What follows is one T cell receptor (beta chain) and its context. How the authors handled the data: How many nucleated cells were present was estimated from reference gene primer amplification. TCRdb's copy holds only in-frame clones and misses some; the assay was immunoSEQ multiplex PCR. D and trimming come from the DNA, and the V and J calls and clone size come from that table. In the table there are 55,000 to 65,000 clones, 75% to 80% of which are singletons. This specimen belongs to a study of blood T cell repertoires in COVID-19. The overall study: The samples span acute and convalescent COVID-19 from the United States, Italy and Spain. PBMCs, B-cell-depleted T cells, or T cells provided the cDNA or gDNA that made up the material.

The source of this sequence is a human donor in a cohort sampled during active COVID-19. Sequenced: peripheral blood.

The CDR3 nucleotides read TGTGCCAGCAGCCAAGTAGGACTAGCGGGGGGAGGCGGGGAGCTGTTTTTT. Its protein is CASSQVGLAGGGGELFF. The chain couples TRBV4-2 to TRBJ2-2; 14 bases are shared with TRBD2. Per germline, CDR1 LGHNA and CDR2 YNFKEQ. The CDR3 consists of 17 residues. Losses at the gene ends were 1 base for V and 7 bases for J; bases not matched to a gene: 5.